The clone carrying this TCR beta chain was seen just once. The antigen is not known. This CDR3 is also generated by other DNA sequences in the sample. This record comes from a study of PD-1 blockade in classical Hodgkin lymphoma. The study's findings and limits: Nivolumab initiation under 1 year post-ASCT meant exclusion. Newly diagnosed and completely responding patients shared comparable baseline diversity. Significant TCR diversity gains by C4D1 occurred in CD4+ but not CD8+ cells.

The germline V gene encodes CDR1 MNHEY and CDR2 SVGAGI. V shed 5 bases and J shed 0 bases, with 7 bases lying between them. The CDR3 spans 13 residues. Profiling relied on immunoSEQ multiplex PCR, and the TCRdb table lists in-frame clones only, not all of them. Among 50,000 or so clones listed, about two thirds were seen once. Autologous stem cell transplantation was followed by relapse in every patient, and brentuximab vedotin exposure varied. The chain is built from TRBV6-5 and TRBJ1-1; D gene unclear. The TCR was taken from a human donor with classical Hodgkin lymphoma. The sequenced sample was peripheral blood mononuclear cells (PBMCs), obtained before the second cycle of nivolumab. For the CDR3, the DNA is TGTGCCAGCAGTGTTGGAGTGAACACTGAAGCTTTCTTT. Translation: CASSVGVNTEAFF.